This T cell receptor beta chain came from a study of T cells in Graves' hyperthyroidism and ophthalmopathy. Per the germline V gene, CDR1 is KGHDR and CDR2 is SFDVKD. V gave up 0 bases and J gave up 4 bases, with 14 bases separating them. The CDR3 has 16 amino acids. General observations from the study: Ophthalmopathy got predicted by the model a median approximately 6 months before its onset. A model of 13 V-J features distinguished ophthalmopathy from stable hyperthyroidism. Most thyroid clonotypes with frequency above 0.001 were detected in blood.

Concerning this clonotype itself: Antigen specificity is unknown. A much larger clone differs from this one at a single base, so this may be a read error.

From RNA transcripts, TCR beta CDR3 regions were amplified. The HTBI primer set drove a first-round RT-PCR of the TCR CDR3. TCRdb reprocessed the multiplex PCR reads via MiXCR and lists one record per CDR3 protein. The sample gives hundreds of thousands of distinct CDR3 sequences, roughly 46% of which show up once; roughly 8.2% is in the top ten. Sequencing was done on a sample of peripheral blood or thyroid tissue (not recorded which). The V call is TRBV24-1, the J call TRBJ2-5, with D perhaps matching TRBD1 or TRBD2 (5 bases each). The receptor was isolated from a woman between 18 and 29 years old with Graves' hyperthyroidism. The chain's CDR3 is CATSDLSGRGLETQYF. CDR3 DNA: TGTGCCACCAGTGATTTGTCGGGACGGGGATTAGAGACCCAGTACTTC.